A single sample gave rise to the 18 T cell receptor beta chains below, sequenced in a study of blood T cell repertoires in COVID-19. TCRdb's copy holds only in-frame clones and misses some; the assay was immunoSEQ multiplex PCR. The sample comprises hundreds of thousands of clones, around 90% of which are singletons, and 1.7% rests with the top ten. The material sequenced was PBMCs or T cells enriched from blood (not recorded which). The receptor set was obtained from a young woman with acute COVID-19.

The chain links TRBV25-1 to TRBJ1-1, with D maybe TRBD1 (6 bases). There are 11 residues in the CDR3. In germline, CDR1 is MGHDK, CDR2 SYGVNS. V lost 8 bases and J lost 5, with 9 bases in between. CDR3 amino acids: CASVRGTEAFF. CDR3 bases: TGTGCCAGCGTTAGGGGGACTGAAGCTTTCTTT.

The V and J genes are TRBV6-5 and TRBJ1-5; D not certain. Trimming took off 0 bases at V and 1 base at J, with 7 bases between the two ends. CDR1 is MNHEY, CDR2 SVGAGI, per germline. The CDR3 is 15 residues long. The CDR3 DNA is TGTGCCAGCAGTTACTCGTGGCGGAGCAATCAGCCCCAGCATTTT. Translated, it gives CASSYSWRSNQPQHF.

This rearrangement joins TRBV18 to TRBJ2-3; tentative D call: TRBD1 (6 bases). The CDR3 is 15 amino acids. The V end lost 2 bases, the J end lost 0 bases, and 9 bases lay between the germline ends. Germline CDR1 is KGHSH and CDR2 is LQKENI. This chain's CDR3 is CASSPLGASTDTQYF. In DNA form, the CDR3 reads TGTGCCAGCTCACCATTGGGGGCTAGCACAGATACGCAGTATTTT.

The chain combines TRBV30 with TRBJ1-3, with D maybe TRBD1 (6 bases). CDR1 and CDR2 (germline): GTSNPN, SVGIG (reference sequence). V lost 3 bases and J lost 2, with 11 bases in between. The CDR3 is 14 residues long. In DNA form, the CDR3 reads TGTGCCTGGAGCAGAACAGGGACTGGAAACACCATATATTTT. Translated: CAWSRTGTGNTIYF.

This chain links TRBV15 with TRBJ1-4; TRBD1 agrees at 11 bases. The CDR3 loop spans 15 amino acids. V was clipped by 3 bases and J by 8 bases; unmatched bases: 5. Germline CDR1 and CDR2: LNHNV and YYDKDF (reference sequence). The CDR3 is CATSSRDRGREKLFF. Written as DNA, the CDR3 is TGTGCCACCAGCAGCCGGGACAGGGGGAGGGAAAAACTGTTTTTT. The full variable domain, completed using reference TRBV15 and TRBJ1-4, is DAMVIQNPRYQVTQFGKPVTLSCSQTLNHNVMYWYQQKSSQAPKLLFHYYDKDFNNEADTPDNFQSRRPNTSFCFLDIRSPGLGDTAMYLCATSSRDRGREKLFFGSGTQLSVL.

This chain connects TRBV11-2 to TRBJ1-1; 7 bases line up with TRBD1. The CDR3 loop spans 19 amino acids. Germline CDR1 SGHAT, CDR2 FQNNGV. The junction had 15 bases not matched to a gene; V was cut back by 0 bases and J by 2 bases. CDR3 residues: CASSLDWGQWERGNTEAFF. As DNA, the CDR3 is TGTGCCAGCAGCTTAGATTGGGGACAGTGGGAACGTGGTAACACTGAAGCTTTCTTT.

The DNA of the CDR3 is TGTGCCTGGAGTGTATATTCAGGTGATGGCTACACCTTC. Protein product: CAWSVYSGDGYTF. The rearrangement links TRBV30 to TRBJ1-2; D not certain. There are 13 residues in the CDR3. Germline loops: CDR1 GTSNPN, CDR2 SVGIG (reference sequence). Trimming removed 0 bases at V and 6 bases at J, with 11 bases between.

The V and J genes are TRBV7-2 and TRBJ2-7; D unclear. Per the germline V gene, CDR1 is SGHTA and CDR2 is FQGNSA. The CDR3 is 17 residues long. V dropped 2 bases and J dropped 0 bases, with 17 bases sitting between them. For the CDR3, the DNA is TGTGCCAGCAGCTTACTCCTAGAAGTCAGAAGCTCCTACGAGCAGTACTTC. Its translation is CASSLLLEVRSSYEQYF. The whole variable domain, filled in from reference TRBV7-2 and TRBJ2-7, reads GAGVSQSPSNKVTEKGKDVELRCDPISGHTALYWYRQSLGQGLEFLIYFQGNSAPDKSGLPSDRFSAERTGGSVSTLTIQRTQQEDSAVYLCASSLLLEVRSSYEQYFGPGTRLTVT.

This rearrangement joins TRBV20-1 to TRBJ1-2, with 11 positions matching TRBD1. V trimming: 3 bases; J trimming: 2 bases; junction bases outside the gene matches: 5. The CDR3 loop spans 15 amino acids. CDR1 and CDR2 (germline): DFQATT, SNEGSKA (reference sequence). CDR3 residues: CSASPGQGGNYGYTF. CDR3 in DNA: TGCAGTGCTAGTCCGGGACAGGGGGGGAACTATGGCTACACCTTC.

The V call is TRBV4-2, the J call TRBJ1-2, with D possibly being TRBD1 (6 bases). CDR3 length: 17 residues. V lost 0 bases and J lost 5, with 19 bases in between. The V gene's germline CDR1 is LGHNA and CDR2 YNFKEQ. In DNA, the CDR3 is TGTGCCAGCAGCCAAGAAGGCAGGGGCAAGGCTCCATATGGCTACACCTTC. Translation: CASSQEGRGKAPYGYTF.

The CDR3 region has the DNA TGTGCCAGTAGCCAGGGGCATGCCTACGAGCAGTACTTC. The encoded protein is CASSQGHAYEQYF. The chain employs TRBV19 and TRBJ2-7, with a possible D match to TRBD1 (6 bases). This CDR3 contains 13 residues. Germline V CDR1 and CDR2: LNHDA, SQIVND (reference sequence). V shed 6 bases and J shed 2 bases, with 11 bases lying between them.

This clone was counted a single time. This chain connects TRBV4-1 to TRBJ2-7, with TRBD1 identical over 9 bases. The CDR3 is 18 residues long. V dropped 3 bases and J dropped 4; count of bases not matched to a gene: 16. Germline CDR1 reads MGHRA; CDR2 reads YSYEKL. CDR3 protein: CASSQREVGTGSFYEQYF. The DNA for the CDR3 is TGCGCCAGCAGCCAGAGGGAGGTAGGGACAGGGTCTTTTTACGAGCAGTACTTC.

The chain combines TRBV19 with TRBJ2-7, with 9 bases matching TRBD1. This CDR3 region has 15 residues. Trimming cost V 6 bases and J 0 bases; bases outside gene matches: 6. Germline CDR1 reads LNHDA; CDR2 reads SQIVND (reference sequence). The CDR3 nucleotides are TGTGCCAGTAGCTGGACAGGGGATTCCTCCTACGAGCAGTACTTC. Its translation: CASSWTGDSSYEQYF.

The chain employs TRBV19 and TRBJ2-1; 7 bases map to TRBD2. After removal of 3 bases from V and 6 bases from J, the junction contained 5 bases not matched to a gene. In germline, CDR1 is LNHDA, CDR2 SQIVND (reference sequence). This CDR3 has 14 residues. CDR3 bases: TGTGCCAGTAGTATTACGGGAGGCCGCAATGAGCAGTTCTTC. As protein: CASSITGGRNEQFF. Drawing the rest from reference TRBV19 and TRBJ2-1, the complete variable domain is DGGITQSPKYLFRKEGQNVTLSCEQNLNHDAMYWYRQDPGQGLRLIYYSQIVNDFQKGDIAEGYSVSREKKESFPLTVTSAQKNPTAFYLCASSITGGRNEQFFGPGTRLTVL.

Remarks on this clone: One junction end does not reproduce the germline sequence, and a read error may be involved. The CDR3 region is CASSLSGDFAPSDF. The CDR3 DNA is TGTGCCAGCAGTTTATCGGGGGACTTCGCCCCCTCGGATTTT. The chain is built from TRBV27 and TRBJ2-3; a possible D gene is TRBD2 (6 bases). Germline V lookup: CDR1 MNHEY, CDR2 SMNVEV (reference sequence). There are 14 residues in the CDR3.

CDR3 protein: CASSLQGLGAQETQYF. CDR3 coding DNA: TGTGCCAGCAGTTTACAGGGGTTGGGGGCACAAGAGACCCAGTACTTC. The chain links TRBV6-5 to TRBJ2-5, with 7 bases identical to TRBD1. The germline V gene encodes CDR1 MNHEY and CDR2 SVGAGI. The length of the CDR3 is 16 residues. V shed 4 bases, J shed 2 bases, and the junction held 10 bases outside the gene matches.

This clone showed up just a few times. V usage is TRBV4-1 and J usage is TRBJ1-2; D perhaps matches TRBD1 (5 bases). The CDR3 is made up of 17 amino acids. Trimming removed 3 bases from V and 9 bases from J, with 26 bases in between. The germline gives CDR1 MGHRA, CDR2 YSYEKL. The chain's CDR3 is CASSHLRAGGGDLSYTF. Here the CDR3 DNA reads TGCGCCAGCAGCCATCTCAGGGCCGGGGGGGGTGATTTGAGCTACACCTTC.

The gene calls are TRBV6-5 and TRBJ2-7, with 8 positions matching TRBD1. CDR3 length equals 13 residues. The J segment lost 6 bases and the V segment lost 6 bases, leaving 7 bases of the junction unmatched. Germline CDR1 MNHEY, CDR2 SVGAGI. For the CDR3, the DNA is TGTGCCAGCAGAGCCAGGGGGCACCCCGAGCAGTACTTC. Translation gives CASRARGHPEQYF.